Listed here are 17 T cell receptor beta chains from one sample, sequenced in a study of blood T cell repertoires in COVID-19. Assay used: immunoSEQ multiplex PCR; TCRdb lists only in-frame clones, some missing. The data hold about 220,000 clones, with about 84% observed a single time. The sample comprised peripheral blood. Receptor source: a human donor in a cohort sampled during active COVID-19.

The genes are TRBV19 and TRBJ1-1, with TRBD1 identical over 8 bases. The CDR3 consists of 15 residues. The V segment lost 3 bases and the J segment 0 bases; nucleotides outside the gene matches: 3. CDR1 and CDR2 from the germline V gene are LNHDA and SQIVND (reference sequence). CDR3 amino acids: CASSIGDRMNTEAFF. The CDR3 DNA reads TGTGCCAGTAGTATCGGGGACAGGATGAACACTGAAGCTTTCTTT.

This sequence joins TRBV4-1 and TRBJ2-3; D possibly corresponds to TRBD2 (6 bases). The CDR3 covers 17 residues. Germline assignment: CDR1 MGHRA and CDR2 YSYEKL. Trimming stripped 4 bases from V and 0 bases from J, with 17 bases between. The CDR3 reads CASSPRRWRDSTDTQYF. The CDR3 nucleotides are TGCGCCAGCAGCCCCCGCCGGTGGCGGGATAGCACAGATACGCAGTATTTT.

The chain couples TRBV7-8 to TRBJ2-3; tentatively, D is TRBD2 (6 bases). V was clipped by 2 bases and J by 3 bases, with 12 bases between them. This CDR3 spans 15 amino acids. From germline, CDR1 is SGHVS and CDR2 FQNEAQ. The CDR3 reads CASSLWERVTDTQYF. For the CDR3, the DNA is TGTGCCAGCAGCTTATGGGAGCGGGTGACAGATACGCAGTATTTT. The variable domain in full, completed from reference TRBV7-8 and TRBJ2-3, reads GAGVSQSPRYKVAKRGQDVALRCDPISGHVSLFWYQQALGQGPEFLTYFQNEAQLDKSGLPSDRFFAERPEGSVSTLKIQRTQQEDSAVYLCASSLWERVTDTQYFGPGTRLTVL.

This clone occurred a few times. This sequence joins TRBV6-2 or TRBV6-3 and TRBJ2-5; 9 bases align to TRBD2. The CDR3 contains 16 residues. Germline-derived CDR1 and CDR2 are MNHEY and SVGEGT. V lost 5 bases, J lost 5 bases, and 12 bases stayed unmatched. CDR3 amino acids: CASSRLPSGDRETQYF. In DNA, the CDR3 is TGTGCCAGCAGTCGCCTCCCTAGCGGGGATCGGGAGACCCAGTACTTC.

The rearrangement links TRBV24-1 to TRBJ2-1; 7 bases are a match to TRBD2. The CDR3 has 16 amino acids. The J segment lost 2 bases and the V segment lost 5 bases, leaving 8 bases of the junction unmatched. CDR1 is KGHDR, CDR2 SFDVKD, per germline. CDR3: CATSGVAGVTYNEQFF. CDR3 bases: TGTGCCACCAGTGGGGTGGCGGGGGTAACCTACAATGAGCAGTTCTTC.

V is TRBV7-3 and J is TRBJ2-3; 11 bases are shared with TRBD1. The CDR3 extends over 15 amino acids. V was pared by 5 bases and J by 6 bases, with 7 bases of the junction left unmatched. CDR1 is SGHTA and CDR2 is FQGTGA in the germline V gene. CDR3 DNA sequence: TGTGCCAGCAGCGATGGACAGGGGGCCGGGGATACGCAGTATTTT. Translating gives CASSDGQGAGDTQYF.

The genes are TRBV3-1 (or the pseudogene TRBV3-2) and TRBJ1-3; D gene unclear. The length of the CDR3 is 14 residues. V was clipped by 3 bases and J by 8 bases, with 14 bases between them. Germline V gives CDR1 LGHDT, CDR2 YNNKEL (reference sequence). Here the CDR3 reads CASSQLQFRDTIYF. DNA of the CDR3: TGTGCCAGCAGCCAGCTACAGTTTAGAGACACCATATATTTT.

J is TRBJ2-1 and V is TRBV12-3 or TRBV12-4, with D uncertain. The V and J ends lost 4 bases and 13 bases respectively, with 11 bases between them. The CDR3 covers 11 residues. The CDR3 here is CASSSLRLQFF. CDR3 nucleotides: TGTGCCAGCAGTTCCCTACGCCTACAGTTCTTC.

In the case of this clone: A junction boundary mismatches the germline segment, possibly from a read error. Other DNA sequences of this sample code for an identical CDR3. The V and J genes are TRBV5-1 and TRBJ2-1; a weak D match, TRBD2 (5 bases). The length of the CDR3 is 15 residues. The germline gives CDR1 SGHRS, CDR2 YFSETQ. The CDR3 loop reads CASTPGIGSHNEQFF. In nucleotides, the CDR3 is TGCGCTAGCACCCCCGGGATTGGGTCCCACAATGAGCAGTTCTTC. Supplemented by reference TRBV5-1 and TRBJ2-1, the full variable domain reads KAGVTQTPRYLIKTRGQQVTLSCSPISGHRSVSWYQQTPGQGLQFLFEYFSETQRNKGNFPGRFSGRQFSNSRSEMNVSTLELGDSALYLCASTPGIGSHNEQFFGPGTRLTVL.

The V call is TRBV2, the J call TRBJ2-7, with 10 bases matching TRBD2. The trim removed 6 bases at V and 3 bases at J, leaving 5 bases unmatched. Germline V gene sequence: CDR1 SNHLY, CDR2 FYNNEI. The CDR3 is 14 amino acids. The CDR3 nucleotides read TGTGCCAGCAGGGAGACTAGCGGGTTCTACGAGCAGTACTTC. It encodes CASRETSGFYEQYF.

The chain employs TRBV6-6 and TRBJ2-7, with a weak D call TRBD2 (6 bases). V was trimmed by 5 bases and J by 2 bases, leaving 10 bases between them. The germline gives CDR1 MNHNY, CDR2 SVGAGI (reference sequence). This CDR3 has 13 residues. The CDR3 here is CASSPRTTYEQYF. The CDR3 coding sequence is TGTGCCAGCAGTCCCCGGACTACCTACGAGCAGTACTTC.

The V and J genes are TRBV6-1 and TRBJ2-1, with D possibly being TRBD2 (5 bases). Germline V CDR1 and CDR2: MNHNS, SASEGT. The CDR3 spans 15 residues. V lost 3 bases and J 4 bases, leaving 13 bases between the germline ends. Here the CDR3 DNA reads TGTGCCAGCAGTGATTTAAACCCGGGATACAATGAGCAGTTCTTC. Encoded protein: CASSDLNPGYNEQFF.

This chain joins TRBV2 and TRBJ2-7; 8 bases are a match to TRBD2. Losses at the gene ends were 6 bases for V and 6 bases for J; bases not matched to a gene: 13. The CDR3 has 15 residues. The germline gives CDR1 SNHLY, CDR2 FYNNEI. CDR3 sequence reads: CASSSTSGGGREQYF. The CDR3 coding sequence is TGTGCCAGCAGCTCCACTAGCGGAGGGGGACGCGAGCAGTACTTC.

This sequence joins TRBV3-1 (or the pseudogene TRBV3-2) and TRBJ1-1; D is unclear. The germline V and J ends were trimmed by 0 bases and 4 bases, with 9 bases remaining between them. Germline V gene lookup returns CDR1 LGHDT and CDR2 YNNKEL (reference sequence). CDR3 length: 14 amino acids. CDR3 region: CASSQDSRFTEAFF. In nucleotides, the CDR3 is TGTGCCAGCAGCCAAGATTCCCGTTTCACTGAAGCTTTCTTT.

The J gene is TRBJ2-1, the V gene TRBV11-1; 9 bases align to TRBD2. Germline assignment: CDR1 SGHAT and CDR2 FQDESV (reference sequence). J lost 3 bases, V lost 7 bases, and 1 base had no gene match. This CDR3 region has 13 residues. CDR3 region: CASTSGVYNEQFF. CDR3 sequence (DNA): TGTGCCAGCACTAGCGGGGTCTACAATGAGCAGTTCTTC.

The V and J genes are TRBV7-2 and TRBJ2-2; D is ambiguous. V lost 5 bases, J lost 12 bases, and 13 bases lay in between. Germline CDR1 reads SGHTA; CDR2 reads FQGNSA. This CDR3 comprises 12 residues. The CDR3 coding sequence is TGTGCCAGCAGCCCCCGATCTGAGAAGCTGTTTTTT. Residues: CASSPRSEKLFF. The full variable domain, rest sourced from reference TRBV7-2 and TRBJ2-2, is GAGVSQSPSNKVTEKGKDVELRCDPISGHTALYWYRQSLGQGLEFLIYFQGNSAPDKSGLPSDRFSAERTGGSVSTLTIQRTQQEDSAVYLCASSPRSEKLFFGEGSRLTVL.

In DNA, the CDR3 is TGTGCCAGCAGTTTACCCCCTAAGACAGATACGCAGTATTTT. It specifies CASSLPPKTDTQYF. This chain connects TRBV28 to TRBJ2-3; D is uncertain. This CDR3 spans 14 amino acids. Germline CDR1 MDHEN, CDR2 SYDVKM. Trimming pared 2 bases from V and 3 bases from J, leaving 9 bases between.